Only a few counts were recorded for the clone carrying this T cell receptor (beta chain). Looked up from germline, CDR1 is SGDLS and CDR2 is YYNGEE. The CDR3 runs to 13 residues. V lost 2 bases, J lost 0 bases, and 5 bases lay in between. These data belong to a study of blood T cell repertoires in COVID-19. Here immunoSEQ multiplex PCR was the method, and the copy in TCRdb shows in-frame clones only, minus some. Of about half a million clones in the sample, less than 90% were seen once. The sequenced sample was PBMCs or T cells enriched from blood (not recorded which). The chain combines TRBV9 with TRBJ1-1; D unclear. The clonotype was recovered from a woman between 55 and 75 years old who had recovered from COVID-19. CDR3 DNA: TGTGCCAGCAGCGTTCGTTTGAACACTGAAGCTTTCTTT. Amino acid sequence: CASSVRLNTEAFF.